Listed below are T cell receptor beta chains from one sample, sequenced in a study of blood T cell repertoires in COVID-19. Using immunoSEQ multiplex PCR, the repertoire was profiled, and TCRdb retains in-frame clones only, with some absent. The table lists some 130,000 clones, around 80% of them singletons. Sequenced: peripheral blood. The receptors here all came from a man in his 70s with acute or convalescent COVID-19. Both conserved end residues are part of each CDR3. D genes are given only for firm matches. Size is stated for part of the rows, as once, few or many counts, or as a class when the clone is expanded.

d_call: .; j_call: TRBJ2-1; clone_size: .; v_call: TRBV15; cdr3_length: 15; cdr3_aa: CATSRSGSSYNEQFF; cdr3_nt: TGTGCCACCAGCAGAAGCGGAAGCTCCTACAATGAGCAGTTCTTC
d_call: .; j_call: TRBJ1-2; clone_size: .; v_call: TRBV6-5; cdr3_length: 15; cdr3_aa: CASSYKPSNLWGYTF; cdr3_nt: TGTGCCAGCAGTTACAAGCCGTCGAACCTTTGGGGCTACACCTTC
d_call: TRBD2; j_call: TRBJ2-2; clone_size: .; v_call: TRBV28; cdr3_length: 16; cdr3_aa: CASKERGGANTGELFF; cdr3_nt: TGTGCCAGCAAGGAGCGGGGGGGCGCGAACACCGGGGAGCTGTTTTTT
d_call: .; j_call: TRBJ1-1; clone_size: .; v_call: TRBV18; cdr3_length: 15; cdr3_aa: CASSLNGQQNTEAFF; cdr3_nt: TGTGCCAGCTCACTTAACGGACAGCAGAACACTGAAGCTTTCTTT
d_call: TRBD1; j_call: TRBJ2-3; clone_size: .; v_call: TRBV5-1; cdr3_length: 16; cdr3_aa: CASRPPVQGAADTQYF; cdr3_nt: TGCGCCAGCAGACCTCCGGTACAGGGGGCGGCAGATACGCAGTATTTT
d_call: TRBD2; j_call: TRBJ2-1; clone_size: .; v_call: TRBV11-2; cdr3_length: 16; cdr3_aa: CASSDGTSGGAKEQFF; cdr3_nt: TGTGCCAGCAGCGACGGGACTAGCGGGGGGGCGAAAGAGCAGTTCTTC
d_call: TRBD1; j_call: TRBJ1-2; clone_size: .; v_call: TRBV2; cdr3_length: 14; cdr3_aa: CASSAEGGESGYTF; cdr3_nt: TGTGCCAGCAGTGCCGAAGGGGGCGAGAGTGGCTACACCTTC
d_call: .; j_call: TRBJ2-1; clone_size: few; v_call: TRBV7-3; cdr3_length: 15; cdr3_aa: CASSLTGHWDNEQFF; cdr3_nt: TGTGCCAGCAGCTTAACGGGACACTGGGACAATGAGCAGTTCTTC
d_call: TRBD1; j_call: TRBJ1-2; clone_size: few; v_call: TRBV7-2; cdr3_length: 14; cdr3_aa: CASSSGQGLYGYTF; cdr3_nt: TGTGCCAGCAGCTCAGGACAGGGGCTCTATGGCTACACCTTC
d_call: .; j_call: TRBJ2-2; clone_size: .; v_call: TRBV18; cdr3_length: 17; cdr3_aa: CASSSLTPGTNTGELFF; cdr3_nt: TGTGCCAGCTCATCTCTGACACCCGGGACAAACACCGGGGAGCTGTTTTTT
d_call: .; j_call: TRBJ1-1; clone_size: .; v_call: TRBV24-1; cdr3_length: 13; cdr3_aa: CATSDPFQGTAFF; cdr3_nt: TGTGCCACCAGTGATCCCTTTCAGGGTACGGCTTTCTTT
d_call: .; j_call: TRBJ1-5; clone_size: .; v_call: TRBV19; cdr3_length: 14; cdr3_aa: CASSRGDANQPQHF; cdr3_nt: TGTGCCAGTAGTAGGGGGGACGCGAATCAGCCCCAGCATTTT
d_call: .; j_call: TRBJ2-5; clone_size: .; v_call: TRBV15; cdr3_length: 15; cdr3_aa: CATSRGPGFQETQYF; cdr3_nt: TGTGCCACCAGCAGAGGCCCCGGGTTCCAAGAGACCCAGTACTTC
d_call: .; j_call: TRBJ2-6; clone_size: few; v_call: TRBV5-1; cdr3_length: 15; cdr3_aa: CASSLLASGANVLTF; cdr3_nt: TGCGCCAGCAGCTTGTTAGCCTCTGGGGCCAACGTCCTGACTTTC
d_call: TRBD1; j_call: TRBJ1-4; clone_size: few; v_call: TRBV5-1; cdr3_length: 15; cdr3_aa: CASSFSTGTNEKLFF; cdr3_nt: TGCGCCAGCAGCTTCTCGACAGGGACTAATGAAAAACTGTTTTTT
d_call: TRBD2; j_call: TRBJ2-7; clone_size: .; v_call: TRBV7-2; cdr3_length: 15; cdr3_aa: CASSSIRLAAGEQYF; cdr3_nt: TGTGCCAGCAGCTCCATCCGACTAGCGGCGGGTGAGCAGTACTTC
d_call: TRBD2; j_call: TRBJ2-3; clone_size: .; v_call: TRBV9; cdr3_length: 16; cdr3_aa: CASSGAGGLVADTQYF; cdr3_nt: TGTGCCAGCAGCGGCGCGGGGGGGCTAGTGGCAGATACGCAGTATTTT
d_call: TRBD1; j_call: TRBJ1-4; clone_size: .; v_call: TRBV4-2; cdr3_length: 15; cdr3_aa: CASSPEGRGQEKLFF; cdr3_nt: TGTGCCAGCAGCCCCGAAGGAAGGGGACAGGAAAAACTGTTTTTT
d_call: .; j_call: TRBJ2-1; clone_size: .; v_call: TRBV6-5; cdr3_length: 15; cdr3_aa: CASSYSPRGGNEQFF; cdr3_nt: TGTGCCAGCAGTTACTCCCCCAGGGGTGGAAATGAGCAGTTCTTC
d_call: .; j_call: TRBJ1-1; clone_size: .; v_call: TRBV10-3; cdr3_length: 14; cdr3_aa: CAISERGGSSEAFF; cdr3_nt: TGTGCCATCAGTGAACGGGGGGGTAGTTCTGAAGCTTTCTTT
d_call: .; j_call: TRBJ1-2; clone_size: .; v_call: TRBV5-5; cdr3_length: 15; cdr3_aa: CASSFRNLANYGYTF; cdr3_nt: TGTGCCAGCAGCTTCCGGAACCTAGCTAACTATGGCTACACCTTC
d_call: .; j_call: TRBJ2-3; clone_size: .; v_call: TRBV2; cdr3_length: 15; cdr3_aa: CASSRGLTGTDTQYF; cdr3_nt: TGTGCCAGCAGCCGGGGACTTACGGGCACAGATACGCAGTATTTT
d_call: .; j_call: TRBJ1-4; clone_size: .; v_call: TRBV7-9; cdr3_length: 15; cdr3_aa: CASSLVQGSNEKLFF; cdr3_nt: TGTGCCAGCAGCTTAGTCCAGGGTTCTAATGAAAAACTGTTTTTT
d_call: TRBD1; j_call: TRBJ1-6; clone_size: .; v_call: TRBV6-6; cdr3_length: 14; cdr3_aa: CASSGTGINSPLHF; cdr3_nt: TGTGCCAGCAGCGGGACAGGGATCAATTCACCCCTCCACTTT
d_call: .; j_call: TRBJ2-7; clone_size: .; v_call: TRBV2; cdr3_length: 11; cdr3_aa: CASSDFYEQYF; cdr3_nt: TGTGCCAGCAGTGACTTCTACGAGCAGTACTTC
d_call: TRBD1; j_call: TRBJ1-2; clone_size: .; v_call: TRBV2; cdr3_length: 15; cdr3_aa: CASKPGTGGRYGYTF; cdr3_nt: TGTGCCAGCAAGCCAGGGACAGGGGGCCGCTATGGCTACACCTTC
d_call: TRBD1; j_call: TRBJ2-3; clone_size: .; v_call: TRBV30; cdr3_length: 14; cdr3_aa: CACPRDRQRDTQYF; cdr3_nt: TGTGCCTGCCCGAGGGACAGGCAAAGGGATACGCAGTATTTT
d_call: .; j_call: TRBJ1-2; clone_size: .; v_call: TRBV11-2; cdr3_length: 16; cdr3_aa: CASSQGGGVTGYGYTF; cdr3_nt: TGTGCCAGCAGCCAGGGCGGTGGGGTAACAGGGTATGGCTACACCTTC
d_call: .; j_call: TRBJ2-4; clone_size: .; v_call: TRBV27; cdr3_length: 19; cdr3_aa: CASSLVIAAAASAMNIQYF; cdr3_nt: TGTGCCAGCAGTTTAGTTATAGCGGCGGCGGCTTCGGCTATGAACATTCAGTACTTC
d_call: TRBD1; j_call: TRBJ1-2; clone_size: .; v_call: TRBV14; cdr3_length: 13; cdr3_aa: CASSPDRGYGYTF; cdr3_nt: TGTGCCAGCAGCCCCGACAGGGGATATGGCTACACCTTC
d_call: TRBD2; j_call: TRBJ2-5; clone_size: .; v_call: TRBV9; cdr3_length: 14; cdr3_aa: CASSAEGGQETQYF; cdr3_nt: TGTGCCAGCAGCGCCGAGGGAGGGCAAGAGACCCAGTACTTC
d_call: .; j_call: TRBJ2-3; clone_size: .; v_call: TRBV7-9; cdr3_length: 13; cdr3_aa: CASSRGQSDTQYF; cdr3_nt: TGTGCCAGCAGCAGAGGACAGTCAGATACGCAGTATTTT
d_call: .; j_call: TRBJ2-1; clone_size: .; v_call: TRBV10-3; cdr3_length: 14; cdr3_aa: CATRTGPEVNEQFF; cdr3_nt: TGTGCCACCAGGACGGGCCCGGAGGTCAATGAGCAGTTCTTC
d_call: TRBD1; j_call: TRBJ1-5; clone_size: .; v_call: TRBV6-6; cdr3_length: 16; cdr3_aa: CASSLNRGRVFQPQHF; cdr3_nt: TGTGCCAGCAGCTTAAACAGGGGGCGCGTTTTCCAGCCCCAGCATTTT
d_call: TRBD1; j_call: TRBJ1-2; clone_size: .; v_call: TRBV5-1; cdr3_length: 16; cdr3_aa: CASSGGTGRYPYGYTF; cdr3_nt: TGCGCCAGCAGCGGAGGGACAGGGCGCTACCCCTATGGCTACACCTTC
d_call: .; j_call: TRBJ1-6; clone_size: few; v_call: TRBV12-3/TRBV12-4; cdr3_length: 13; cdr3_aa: CASSFEGNSPLHF; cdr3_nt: TGTGCCAGCAGTTTCGAGGGCAATTCACCCCTCCACTTT
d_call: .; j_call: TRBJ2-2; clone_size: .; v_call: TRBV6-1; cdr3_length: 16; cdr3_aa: CASSEMGAVLTGELFF; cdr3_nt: TGTGCCAGCAGTGAGATGGGGGCAGTACTCACCGGGGAGCTGTTTTTT
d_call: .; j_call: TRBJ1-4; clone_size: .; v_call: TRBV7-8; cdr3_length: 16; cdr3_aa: CASSFRGGATNEKLFF; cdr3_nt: TGTGCCAGCAGCTTTAGGGGGGGAGCAACTAATGAAAAACTGTTTTTT
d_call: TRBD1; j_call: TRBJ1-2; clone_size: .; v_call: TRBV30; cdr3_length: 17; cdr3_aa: CACQAGTVGLANYGYTF; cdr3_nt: TGTGCCTGCCAAGCAGGGACAGTGGGATTAGCTAACTATGGCTACACCTTC
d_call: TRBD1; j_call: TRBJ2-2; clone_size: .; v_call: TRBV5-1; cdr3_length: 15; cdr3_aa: CASSLDREGTGELFF; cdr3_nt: TGCGCCAGCAGCTTAGACAGGGAAGGCACCGGGGAGCTGTTTTTT
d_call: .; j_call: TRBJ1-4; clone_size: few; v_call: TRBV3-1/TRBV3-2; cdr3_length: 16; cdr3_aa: CASSQSLGRGDEKLFF; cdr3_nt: TGTGCCAGCAGCCAATCTTTAGGCAGGGGAGATGAAAAACTGTTTTTT
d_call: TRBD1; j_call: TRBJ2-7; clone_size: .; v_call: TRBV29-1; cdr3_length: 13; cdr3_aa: CSVRDRGQNEQYF; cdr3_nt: TGCAGCGTGAGGGACAGGGGGCAAAACGAGCAGTACTTC
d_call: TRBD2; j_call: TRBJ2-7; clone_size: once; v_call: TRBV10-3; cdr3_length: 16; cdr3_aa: CAINGLAGRPIYEQYF; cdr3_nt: TGTGCCATCAACGGACTAGCGGGGCGGCCTATCTACGAGCAGTACTTC